A single sample is the source of the 6 T cell receptor beta chains below, sequenced in a study of cytomegalovirus exposure and HLA in healthy donors. Clones were read by immunoSEQ multiplex PCR, and TCRdb kept only the in-frame ones, dropping some. The sample has 200,000 or so clones, around 83% seen once. Sequencing was carried out using PBMCs. These receptors all stem from a young woman in good health and CMV-seropositive.

The V call is TRBV7-2, the J call TRBJ2-2, with a possible D match to TRBD1 (6 bases). Germline-derived CDR1 and CDR2 are SGHTA and FQGNSA. Trimming took off 6 bases at V and 2 bases at J, with 13 bases between the two ends. The CDR3 sequence is 15 residues long. CDR3 in DNA: TGTGCCAGCAGACGACGGACAGCCAACACCGGGGAGCTGTTTTTT. Translation gives CASRRRTANTGELFF.

CDR3 residues: CASSISGADNEQFF. The CDR3 region has the DNA TGTGCCAGCAGTATTAGCGGAGCCGACAATGAGCAGTTCTTC. The V and J genes are TRBV27 and TRBJ2-1; D is possibly TRBD2 (6 bases). Trimming cost V 5 bases and J 5 bases, with 13 bases left between them. The CDR3 is 14 amino acids. Germline V gives CDR1 MNHEY, CDR2 SMNVEV (reference sequence).

This clone was seen a single time. The chain has TRBV5-6 and TRBJ2-7; the D is unclear. This CDR3 comprises 16 residues. The germline gives CDR1 SGHDT, CDR2 YYEEEE. V lost 2 bases and J lost 2, with 17 bases in between. This CDR3 reads CASSFLSAGLTYEQYF. CDR3 bases: TGTGCCAGCAGCTTTCTATCGGCAGGCTTGACCTACGAGCAGTACTTC.

The chain joins TRBV29-1 to TRBJ1-1; D is perhaps TRBD1 (6 bases). V lost 3 bases and J lost 7, with 9 bases in between. The germline V gene has CDR1 SQVTM and CDR2 ANQGSEA. The CDR3 length is 11 residues. The DNA of the CDR3 is TGCAGCGTTGAGGGGGCAGGTGAAGCTTTCTTT. Encoded protein: CSVEGAGEAFF.

This clone was observed a handful of times. The chain carries TRBV9 and TRBJ2-2; D is possibly TRBD2 (6 bases). The CDR3 has 14 amino acids. With 3 bases removed from V and 3 bases from J, the gap between germline ends came to 9 bases. In germline, CDR1 is SGDLS, CDR2 YYNGEE. This CDR3 is CASSEGTYTGELFF. CDR3 DNA sequence: TGTGCCAGCAGCGAAGGGACTTACACCGGGGAGCTGTTTTTT.

The genes are TRBV27 and TRBJ1-1; the D gene is possibly TRBD1 (5 bases). The CDR3 is 12 residues long. CDR1 is MNHEY, CDR2 SMNVEV, per germline (reference sequence). With 6 bases removed from V and 7 bases from J, the gap between germline ends came to 12 bases. The CDR3 spells CASRTTGGEAFF. Here the CDR3 DNA reads TGTGCCAGCAGGACAACGGGGGGTGAAGCTTTCTTT.